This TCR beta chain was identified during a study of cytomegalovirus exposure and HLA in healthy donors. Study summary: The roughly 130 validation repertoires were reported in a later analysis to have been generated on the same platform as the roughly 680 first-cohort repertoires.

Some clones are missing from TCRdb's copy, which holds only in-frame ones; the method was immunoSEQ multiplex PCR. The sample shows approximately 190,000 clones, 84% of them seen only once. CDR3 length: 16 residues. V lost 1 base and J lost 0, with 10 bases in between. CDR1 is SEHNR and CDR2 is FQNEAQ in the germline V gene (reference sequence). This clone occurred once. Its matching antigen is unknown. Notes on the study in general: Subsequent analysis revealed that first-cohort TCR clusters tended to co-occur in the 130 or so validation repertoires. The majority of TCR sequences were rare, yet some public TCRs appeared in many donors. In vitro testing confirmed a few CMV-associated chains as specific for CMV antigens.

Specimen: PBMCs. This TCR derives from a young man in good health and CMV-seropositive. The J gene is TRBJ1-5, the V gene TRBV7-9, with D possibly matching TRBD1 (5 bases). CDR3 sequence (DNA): TGTGCCAGCAGCTTAGACGGAGGGACTAGCAATCAGCCCCAGCATTTT. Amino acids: CASSLDGGTSNQPQHF.